This entry lists 5 T cell receptor beta chains sequenced from one sample in a study of post-analysis software for immune sequencing data. These receptors lack a known antigen. Study results and caveats: Five or six TRBV segments, TRBV5-6, TRBV5-1 and TRBV20-1 among them, were found more frequent in patients than controls.

Prepared TCR beta cDNA libraries contained unique molecular identifiers. TCRdb re-called the PCR reads through MiXCR, storing one row per CDR3 protein. The sample lists roughly 700,000 distinct CDR3 sequences, less than 35% occurring once. The sample consisted of blood. These receptor sequences come from a girl aged 5 to 17 with multiple sclerosis.

The chain employs TRBV7-9 and TRBJ2-7; 9 bases are shared with TRBD1. V was clipped by 2 bases and J by 2 bases; unmatched bases: 4. The CDR3 spans 15 residues. Germline V lookup: CDR1 SEHNR, CDR2 FQNEAQ (reference sequence). The CDR3 DNA is TGTGCCAGCAGCTTATCAGGGACAGGGACCTACGAGCAGTACTTC. Protein product: CASSLSGTGTYEQYF.

This clonotype turned up a few times. V gene TRBV5-1 combines with J gene TRBJ2-7, with D maybe TRBD2 (6 bases). With 4 bases removed from V and 1 base from J, the gap between germline ends came to 12 bases. This CDR3 spans 14 amino acids. Germline V gene data show CDR1 as SGHRS and CDR2 as YFSETQ. The CDR3 nucleotides read TGCGCCAGCAGCCCGACCGCGGGGTCCTACGAGCAGTACTTC. Amino acid sequence: CASSPTAGSYEQYF.

The chain has TRBV20-1 and TRBJ2-1; 7 bases align to TRBD2. V trimming: 3 bases; J trimming: 2 bases; junction bases outside the gene matches: 4. Looked up from germline, CDR1 is DFQATT and CDR2 is SNEGSKA (reference sequence). This CDR3 contains 14 residues. The CDR3 DNA is TGCAGTGCTAGGGAGGCGGGGGCCTACAATGAGCAGTTCTTC. Translating it yields CSAREAGAYNEQFF.

This chain connects TRBV2 to TRBJ2-7; no definite D call. V lost 4 bases and J lost 7, with 20 bases in between. This CDR3 comprises 15 residues. The germline gives CDR1 SNHLY, CDR2 FYNNEI. CDR3: CASSVLGFSAGEQYF. DNA for the CDR3: TGTGCCAGCAGTGTCTTAGGGTTTTCAGCTGGGGAGCAGTACTTC.

The chain couples TRBV29-1 to TRBJ2-5; 7 bases match TRBD1. The V gene's germline CDR1 is SQVTM and CDR2 ANQGSEA. CDR3 length: 18 amino acids. The J segment lost 4 bases and the V segment lost 0 bases, leaving 17 bases of the junction unmatched. CDR3 sequence: CSVEDPWDGQEPVETQYF. The CDR3 DNA reads as TGCAGCGTTGAAGACCCTTGGGACGGACAGGAGCCGGTAGAGACCCAGTACTTC.